In this sample, the clone carrying this TCR beta chain turned up many times. Its antigen is as yet unknown. The sample belongs to a study of read filtering for tumor transcriptome and immune sequencing. The overall study: Among patients, roughly 17 were male and 15 or so female, aged about 45 to 85 (mean around 68). R-ISS stage counts were eight or nine for I, about 16 for II, six or seven for III. Whole-study findings and limits: Compared with RNA-seq, IR-seq gave much higher clonotype depth and reliability.

The library was built from around 0.4 ug RNA with molecular barcoded adaptors for alpha/delta and beta/gamma chains. TCRdb fed the reads into MiXCR, producing one record per CDR3 protein. Here the sample spans about 62,000 distinct CDR3 sequences, approximately 19% being singletons. CDR1 is MNHNY and CDR2 is SVGAGI in the germline V gene (reference sequence). This CDR3 spans 14 amino acids. V lost 5 bases to trimming and J lost 0 bases, with 9 bases between them. Sequencing was done on a sample of a population of CD138-negative cells sorted from bone marrow. J is TRBJ2-3 and V is TRBV6-6; possible D gene TRBD2, 5 bases. The receptor comes from a donor over 35 with multiple myeloma. The CDR3 protein is CASSKRGSTDTQYF. The CDR3 nucleotides read TGTGCCAGCAGTAAACGGGGTAGCACAGATACGCAGTATTTT.